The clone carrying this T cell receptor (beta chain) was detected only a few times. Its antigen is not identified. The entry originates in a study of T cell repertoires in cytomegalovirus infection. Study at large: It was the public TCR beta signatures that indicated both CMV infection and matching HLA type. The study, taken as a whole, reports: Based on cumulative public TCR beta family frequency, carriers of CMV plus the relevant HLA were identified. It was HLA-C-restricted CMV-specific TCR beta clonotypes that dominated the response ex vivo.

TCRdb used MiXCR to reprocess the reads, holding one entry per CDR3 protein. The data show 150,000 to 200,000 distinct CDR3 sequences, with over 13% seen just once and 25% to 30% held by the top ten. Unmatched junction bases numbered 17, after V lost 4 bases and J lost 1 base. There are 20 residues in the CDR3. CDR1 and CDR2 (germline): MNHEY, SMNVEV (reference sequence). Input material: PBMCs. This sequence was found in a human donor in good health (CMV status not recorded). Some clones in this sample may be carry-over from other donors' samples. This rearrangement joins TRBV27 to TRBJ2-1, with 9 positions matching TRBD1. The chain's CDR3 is CASSSRFPGQGRTSYNEQFF. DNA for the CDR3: TGTGCCAGCAGTTCCCGTTTCCCGGGACAGGGTCGGACGTCCTACAATGAGCAGTTCTTC.